These 10 T cell receptor beta chains share one sample of origin, sequenced in a study of vaccination and CD4 T cells after COVID-19. MiXCR, applied by TCRdb to the PCR reads, yields one record per CDR3 protein. The table shows some 15,000 distinct CDR3 sequences, with about three fifths occurring only once. Material: CD4+ T cells from blood, obtained after SARS-CoV-2 vaccination. These receptors all come from a human donor who had recovered from COVID-19.

The V gene is TRBV5-1, the J gene TRBJ2-3; the match to TRBD2 covers 12 bases. The V segment lost 5 bases and the J segment 3 bases; nucleotides outside the gene matches: 10. The CDR3 length is 17 residues. Germline lookup yields CDR1 SGHRS and CDR2 YFSETQ. The DNA for the CDR3 is TGCGCCAGCAGTTCCTCGCTAGCGGGAGGGCGTACAGATACGCAGTATTTT. Translation: CASSSSLAGGRTDTQYF.

The chain joins TRBV7-9 to TRBJ2-5, with D possibly being TRBD2 (5 bases). With 7 bases removed from V and 4 bases from J, the gap between germline ends came to 16 bases. Germline assignment: CDR1 SEHNR and CDR2 FQNEAQ (reference sequence). The CDR3 length is 14 residues. The CDR3 here is CASTPGKGRETQYF. In nucleotides, the CDR3 is TGTGCCAGCACCCCCGGGAAAGGGAGAGAGACCCAGTACTTC.

The J gene is TRBJ1-5, the V gene TRBV15; D remains unclear. Trimming removed 0 bases from V and 3 bases from J, with 9 bases in between. This CDR3 contains 15 residues. Looked up from germline, CDR1 is LNHNV and CDR2 is YYDKDF (reference sequence). In DNA form, the CDR3 reads TGTGCCACCAGCAGAGATCAGCGGTACAATCAGCCCCAGCATTTT. Its protein product is CATSRDQRYNQPQHF.

V gene TRBV4-1 combines with J gene TRBJ2-6; unclear D gene. Per germline, CDR1 MGHRA and CDR2 YSYEKL. V dropped 6 bases and J dropped 0 bases, with 6 bases sitting between them. The length of the CDR3 is 14 residues. The CDR3 reads CASRSLSGANVLTF. CDR3 in DNA: TGCGCCAGCAGAAGTCTCTCTGGGGCCAACGTCCTGACTTTC.

The chain joins TRBV11-2 to TRBJ2-5, with 8 bases that match TRBD2. CDR1 SGHAT and CDR2 FQNNGV come from the germline V gene. The CDR3 covers 17 residues. Germline trimming cut 3 bases from V and 4 bases from J; bases unmatched to any gene: 13. This CDR3 is CASSFGLAVGLRETQYF. The CDR3 nucleotides read TGTGCCAGCAGCTTCGGACTAGCTGTGGGCCTGAGAGAGACCCAGTACTTC. The full variable domain, in which reference TRBV11-2 and TRBJ2-5 provide the parts outside the CDR3, is EAGVAQSPRYKIIEKRQSVAFWCNPISGHATLYWYQQILGQGPKLLIQFQNNGVVDDSQLPKDRFSAERLKGVDSTLKIQPAKLEDSAVYLCASSFGLAVGLRETQYFGPGTRLLVL.

This sequence joins TRBV2 and TRBJ2-2, with TRBD2 matching over 16 bases. Germline CDR1 SNHLY, CDR2 FYNNEI. Germline trimming cut 4 bases from V and 6 bases from J; bases unmatched to any gene: 8. The CDR3 is 18 residues long. The CDR3 protein is CASSVGLAGGPGAGELFF. The CDR3 region has the DNA TGTGCCAGCAGTGTGGGACTAGCGGGAGGGCCGGGAGCCGGGGAGCTGTTTTTT.

The chain uses TRBV20-1 and TRBJ1-2; D is uncertain. This CDR3 is 13 amino acids long. Deletions cut 0 bases from V and 13 bases from J, with 18 bases between. The V gene's germline CDR1 is DFQATT and CDR2 SNEGSKA (reference sequence). Here the CDR3 DNA reads TGCAGTGCTAGAGATCCTGAGCCAGGTCTCTTCACCTTC. Residues: CSARDPEPGLFTF.

The gene calls are TRBV20-1 and TRBJ2-1; 16 bases agree with TRBD2. Germline-derived CDR1 and CDR2 are DFQATT and SNEGSKA (reference sequence). V lost 5 bases and J lost 9; bases outside the gene matches: 7. CDR3 size: 15 residues. CDR3 DNA: TGCAGTGCTTTGGGTGGGACTAGCGGGAGGGTTGAGCAGTTCTTC. Protein: CSALGGTSGRVEQFF.

Written as DNA, the CDR3 is TGTGCCAGCAGGCTCGGGACACTTAAAGAGACCCAGTACTTC. As protein: CASRLGTLKETQYF. This chain links TRBV12-3 or TRBV12-4 with TRBJ2-5, with D perhaps matching TRBD1 (6 bases). CDR3 size: 14 residues. V was pared by 6 bases and J by 3 bases, with 14 bases between.

This chain uses TRBV20-1 with TRBJ1-1; the D is unclear. V lost 0 bases to trimming and J lost 9 bases, with 17 bases between them. Germline-derived CDR1 and CDR2 are DFQATT and SNEGSKA (reference sequence). The CDR3 is 14 amino acids. CDR3 protein: CSARDLGPPFKAFF. Here the CDR3 DNA reads TGCAGTGCTAGAGATCTGGGCCCCCCCTTCAAAGCTTTCTTT.